These T cell receptor beta chains were read from a single sample in a study of blood T cell repertoires in COVID-19. Generated by immunoSEQ multiplex PCR, the TCRdb table keeps only in-frame clones and is missing some. The sample has some 250,000 clones, around 85% seen once. Sequenced: peripheral blood. Receptor source: an elderly woman with acute or convalescent COVID-19. Both conserved end residues are part of each CDR3. The order of the fields is clone size, J gene, D gene, V gene, CDR3 protein, CDR3 DNA. The D gene is left open where the match is weak. Not every row has a clone size; where given, it reads once, few, many or a size class.

abundance: -; j_gene: TRBJ1-1; d_gene: -; v_gene: TRBV18; CDR3aa: CASSQWGGTNTEAFF; CDR3nt: TGTGCCAGCTCACAATGGGGGGGAACGAACACTGAAGCTTTCTTT
abundance: few; j_gene: TRBJ1-4; d_gene: -; v_gene: TRBV23-1; CDR3aa: CASSQSAGASNEKLFF; CDR3nt: TGCGCCAGCAGTCAATCGGCGGGGGCAAGTAATGAAAAACTGTTTTTT
abundance: -; j_gene: TRBJ1-1; d_gene: TRBD1; v_gene: TRBV5-1; CDR3aa: CASRGTGGSWTEAFF; CDR3nt: TGCGCCAGCAGGGGGACAGGGGGAAGTTGGACTGAAGCTTTCTTT
abundance: -; j_gene: TRBJ2-1; d_gene: -; v_gene: TRBV9; CDR3aa: CASSAPTGGPGYNEQFF; CDR3nt: TGTGCCAGCAGCGCCCCGACTGGGGGCCCGGGATACAATGAGCAGTTCTTC
abundance: -; j_gene: TRBJ2-2; d_gene: TRBD1; v_gene: TRBV29-1; CDR3aa: CSGHRGDTGELFF; CDR3nt: TGCAGCGGACACAGGGGAGACACCGGGGAGCTGTTTTTT
abundance: -; j_gene: TRBJ2-2; d_gene: -; v_gene: TRBV11-1; CDR3aa: CASSLEATTGELFF; CDR3nt: TGTGCCAGCAGCTTAGAAGCCACCACCGGGGAGCTGTTTTTT
abundance: -; j_gene: TRBJ2-5; d_gene: TRBD2; v_gene: TRBV5-1; CDR3aa: CASSLIAGGQETQYF; CDR3nt: TGCGCCAGCAGCTTGATAGCGGGGGGGCAAGAGACCCAGTACTTC
abundance: -; j_gene: TRBJ1-4; d_gene: -; v_gene: TRBV19; CDR3aa: CASSIRQGRGTNEKLFF; CDR3nt: TGTGCCAGTAGTATCCGGCAGGGAAGGGGGACTAATGAAAAACTGTTTTTT
abundance: -; j_gene: TRBJ2-4; d_gene: TRBD2; v_gene: TRBV7-2; CDR3aa: CASSPRTSGGSDKNIQYF; CDR3nt: TGTGCCAGCAGCCCCCGGACTAGCGGGGGCTCTGACAAAAACATTCAGTACTTC
abundance: few; j_gene: TRBJ2-3; d_gene: -; v_gene: TRBV5-4; CDR3aa: CASSRSTDAQYF; CDR3nt: TGTGCCAGCAGCCGTAGTACTGATGCGCAGTATTTT
abundance: -; j_gene: TRBJ2-3; d_gene: TRBD1; v_gene: TRBV5-1; CDR3aa: CASSLQGTDTQYF; CDR3nt: TGCGCCAGCAGCTTACAGGGGACAGATACGCAGTATTTT
abundance: -; j_gene: TRBJ2-5; d_gene: -; v_gene: TRBV18; CDR3aa: CASSPGETQYF; CDR3nt: TGTGCCAGCTCACCGGGCGAGACCCAGTACTTC
abundance: once; j_gene: TRBJ2-3; d_gene: -; v_gene: TRBV5-1; CDR3aa: CASSLVQGKDTQYF; CDR3nt: TGCGCCAGCAGCTTGGTTCAGGGAAAAGATACGCAGTATTTT
abundance: -; j_gene: TRBJ1-1; d_gene: -; v_gene: TRBV6-5; CDR3aa: CASSPGRIPNTEAFF; CDR3nt: TGTGCCAGCAGCCCCGGGAGGATCCCTAACACTGAAGCTTTCTTT
abundance: -; j_gene: TRBJ1-5; d_gene: -; v_gene: TRBV19; CDR3aa: CASSISHLYSNQPQHF; CDR3nt: TGTGCCAGTAGTATTAGTCACTTATATAGCAATCAGCCCCAGCATTTT
abundance: -; j_gene: TRBJ1-6; d_gene: TRBD1; v_gene: TRBV7-9; CDR3aa: CASSAGQGLGVYNSPLHF; CDR3nt: TGTGCCAGCAGCGCGGGACAGGGGTTAGGAGTATATAATTCACCCCTCCACTTT
abundance: -; j_gene: TRBJ2-5; d_gene: TRBD1; v_gene: TRBV2; CDR3aa: CASRSSGTAQETQYF; CDR3nt: TGTGCCAGCAGGTCCTCCGGGACAGCACAAGAGACCCAGTACTTC
abundance: few; j_gene: TRBJ1-1; d_gene: TRBD1; v_gene: TRBV11-3; CDR3aa: CASSLVYGQGNTEAFF; CDR3nt: TGTGCCAGCAGCTTAGTATACGGACAGGGAAACACTGAAGCTTTCTTT
abundance: -; j_gene: TRBJ1-3; d_gene: -; v_gene: TRBV19; CDR3aa: CASSILTGTSGNTIYF; CDR3nt: TGTGCCAGTAGTATTTTAACAGGAACCTCTGGAAACACCATATATTTT
abundance: -; j_gene: TRBJ1-5; d_gene: -; v_gene: TRBV7-8; CDR3aa: CASSLGAGIDQPQHF; CDR3nt: TGTGCCAGCAGCTTAGGTGCCGGGATTGATCAGCCCCAGCATTTT
abundance: few; j_gene: TRBJ1-2; d_gene: TRBD1; v_gene: TRBV2; CDR3aa: CASTRGQGSYGYTF; CDR3nt: TGTGCCAGCACGAGGGGACAGGGATCCTATGGCTACACCTTC
abundance: -; j_gene: TRBJ2-1; d_gene: -; v_gene: TRBV5-1; CDR3aa: CASSPGQSYNEQFF; CDR3nt: TGCGCCAGCAGCCCAGGACAGTCCTACAATGAGCAGTTCTTC
abundance: -; j_gene: TRBJ1-2; d_gene: TRBD1; v_gene: TRBV9; CDR3aa: CASSPRESGQNYGYTF; CDR3nt: TGTGCCAGCAGCCCGAGAGAGTCGGGACAGAACTATGGCTACACCTTC
abundance: -; j_gene: TRBJ2-7; d_gene: -; v_gene: TRBV5-1; CDR3aa: CASSTTTGSGAWAYEQYF; CDR3nt: TGCGCCAGCAGCACCACGACAGGTTCCGGGGCATGGGCCTACGAGCAGTACTTC
abundance: -; j_gene: TRBJ2-6; d_gene: -; v_gene: TRBV5-1; CDR3aa: CASSLKAGDLGGANVLTF; CDR3nt: TGCGCCAGCAGCTTGAAGGCAGGGGACCTTGGTGGGGCCAACGTCCTGACTTTC
abundance: many; j_gene: TRBJ1-5; d_gene: TRBD1; v_gene: TRBV18; CDR3aa: CASSPQGASQPQHF; CDR3nt: TGTGCCAGCTCACCCCAGGGGGCTAGTCAGCCCCAGCATTTT
abundance: -; j_gene: TRBJ1-2; d_gene: TRBD1; v_gene: TRBV7-9; CDR3aa: CASSPPGTEKIYGYTF; CDR3nt: TGTGCCAGCAGCCCCCCGGGGACAGAGAAGATCTATGGCTACACCTTC
abundance: -; j_gene: TRBJ2-5; d_gene: -; v_gene: TRBV5-1; CDR3aa: CASSLEGLRKETQYF; CDR3nt: TGCGCCAGCAGCTTGGAGGGACTCCGAAAAGAGACCCAGTACTTC
abundance: -; j_gene: TRBJ1-3; d_gene: TRBD1; v_gene: TRBV5-1; CDR3aa: CASSSQTGLSGNTIYF; CDR3nt: TGCGCCAGCAGCAGCCAGACAGGGCTCTCTGGAAACACCATATATTTT
abundance: -; j_gene: TRBJ1-2; d_gene: TRBD1; v_gene: TRBV3-1/TRBV3-2; CDR3aa: CASSQATGDYGYTF; CDR3nt: TGTGCCAGCAGCCAAGCTACAGGGGACTATGGCTACACCTTC
abundance: -; j_gene: TRBJ1-1; d_gene: -; v_gene: TRBV11-3; CDR3aa: CASSEGVGTEAFF; CDR3nt: TGTGCCAGCAGCGAGGGAGTAGGGACTGAAGCTTTCTTT
abundance: -; j_gene: TRBJ2-6; d_gene: TRBD1; v_gene: TRBV5-4; CDR3aa: CASSLGQFRTGGSGANVLTF; CDR3nt: TGTGCCAGCAGCTTAGGGCAATTTAGGACAGGGGGCTCTGGGGCCAACGTCCTGACTTTC
abundance: -; j_gene: TRBJ2-2; d_gene: TRBD2; v_gene: TRBV6-6; CDR3aa: CASTPFGGGNTGELFF; CDR3nt: TGTGCCAGCACCCCCTTTGGCGGGGGGAACACCGGGGAGCTGTTTTTT
abundance: few; j_gene: TRBJ1-2; d_gene: TRBD1; v_gene: TRBV28; CDR3aa: CASSLPGTGGKDGYTF; CDR3nt: TGTGCCAGCAGTTTACCTGGGACAGGGGGCAAGGATGGCTACACCTTC
abundance: -; j_gene: TRBJ2-7; d_gene: TRBD1; v_gene: TRBV25-1; CDR3aa: CASRPDRGSYEQYF; CDR3nt: TGTGCCAGCAGACCCGACAGGGGGTCGTACGAGCAGTACTTC
abundance: -; j_gene: TRBJ2-2; d_gene: TRBD2; v_gene: TRBV11-3; CDR3aa: CASSSGLAGGNTGELFF; CDR3nt: TGTGCCAGCAGCTCCGGACTAGCGGGGGGGAACACCGGGGAGCTGTTTTTT
abundance: -; j_gene: TRBJ2-1; d_gene: TRBD2; v_gene: TRBV15; CDR3aa: CATSREPAGVISDEQFF; CDR3nt: TGTGCCACCAGCAGAGAGCCCGCGGGGGTTATATCCGATGAGCAGTTCTTC
abundance: -; j_gene: TRBJ1-3; d_gene: -; v_gene: TRBV14; CDR3aa: CASSPGGNTIYF; CDR3nt: TGTGCCAGCAGCCCGGGAGGAAACACCATATATTTT
abundance: -; j_gene: TRBJ1-1; d_gene: -; v_gene: TRBV6-2/TRBV6-3; CDR3aa: CASSYEARSTEAFF; CDR3nt: TGTGCCAGCAGTTACGAAGCGAGGAGCACTGAAGCTTTCTTT
abundance: few; j_gene: TRBJ1-5; d_gene: TRBD1; v_gene: TRBV2; CDR3aa: CASRGDRNQPQHF; CDR3nt: TGTGCCAGCAGGGGGGACAGGAATCAGCCCCAGCATTTT
abundance: -; j_gene: TRBJ1-5; d_gene: -; v_gene: TRBV2; CDR3aa: CATTRVLNQPQHF; CDR3nt: TGTGCCACGACCCGGGTCCTCAATCAGCCCCAGCATTTT
abundance: -; j_gene: TRBJ2-1; d_gene: TRBD2; v_gene: TRBV2; CDR3aa: CASSEGGNGENEQFF; CDR3nt: TGTGCCAGCAGTGAGGGAGGGAATGGCGAAAATGAGCAGTTCTTC
abundance: -; j_gene: TRBJ2-7; d_gene: TRBD1; v_gene: TRBV18; CDR3aa: CASSPPLLGQGLGQYF; CDR3nt: TGTGCCAGCTCACCACCCCTTTTAGGACAGGGTTTGGGGCAGTACTTC
abundance: -; j_gene: TRBJ2-1; d_gene: -; v_gene: TRBV28; CDR3aa: CATTKGVGSYNEQFF; CDR3nt: TGTGCCACAACGAAGGGGGTTGGCTCCTACAATGAGCAGTTCTTC
abundance: few; j_gene: TRBJ2-3; d_gene: -; v_gene: TRBV5-8; CDR3aa: CASKHEGASTDTQYF; CDR3nt: TGTGCCAGCAAACACGAGGGTGCTAGCACAGATACGCAGTATTTT
abundance: once; j_gene: TRBJ1-2; d_gene: -; v_gene: TRBV28; CDR3aa: CASSSGGAFGYTF; CDR3nt: TGTGCCAGCAGTAGTGGAGGGGCGTTCGGCTACACCTTC
abundance: few; j_gene: TRBJ2-2; d_gene: TRBD1; v_gene: TRBV5-5; CDR3aa: CASSPPWTGTLTGELFF; CDR3nt: TGTGCCAGCAGCCCCCCCTGGACAGGGACGTTGACCGGGGAGCTGTTTTTT
abundance: -; j_gene: TRBJ2-2; d_gene: TRBD1; v_gene: TRBV7-3; CDR3aa: CASSLQGQFTGELFF; CDR3nt: TGTGCCAGCAGCTTACAGGGACAGTTCACCGGGGAGCTGTTTTTT
abundance: -; j_gene: TRBJ2-2; d_gene: TRBD2; v_gene: TRBV5-1; CDR3aa: CASSLGITSGGPNTGELFF; CDR3nt: TGCGCCAGCAGCTTGGGTATAACTAGCGGGGGACCCAACACCGGGGAGCTGTTTTTT
abundance: -; j_gene: TRBJ1-5; d_gene: -; v_gene: TRBV12-3/TRBV12-4; CDR3aa: CASSLDGGQPQHF; CDR3nt: TGTGCCAGCAGTTTAGACGGGGGTCAGCCCCAGCATTTT
abundance: -; j_gene: TRBJ2-7; d_gene: -; v_gene: TRBV6-5; CDR3aa: CASSYSDSLLIEQYF; CDR3nt: TGTGCCAGCAGTTACTCAGACAGCCTCCTAATAGAGCAGTACTTC
abundance: -; j_gene: TRBJ1-3; d_gene: -; v_gene: TRBV3-1/TRBV3-2; CDR3aa: CASSRGKSSGNTIYF; CDR3nt: TGTGCCAGCAGCCGCGGGAAGAGCTCTGGAAACACCATATATTTT
abundance: -; j_gene: TRBJ1-4; d_gene: -; v_gene: TRBV20-1; CDR3aa: CSASQRGEKLFF; CDR3nt: TGCAGTGCTAGTCAGAGGGGGGAAAAACTGTTTTTT
abundance: -; j_gene: TRBJ1-2; d_gene: -; v_gene: TRBV5-1; CDR3aa: CASSPGERNNYGYTF; CDR3nt: TGCGCCAGCAGCCCGGGGGAGCGTAATAACTATGGCTACACCTTC
abundance: -; j_gene: TRBJ2-1; d_gene: TRBD1; v_gene: TRBV27; CDR3aa: CASTPGQGNNEQFF; CDR3nt: TGTGCCAGCACCCCGGGACAGGGGAACAATGAGCAGTTCTTC
abundance: -; j_gene: TRBJ2-7; d_gene: TRBD1; v_gene: TRBV7-2; CDR3aa: CASSQGQETYEQYF; CDR3nt: TGTGCCAGCAGCCAGGGACAGGAGACCTACGAGCAGTACTTC
abundance: -; j_gene: TRBJ1-2; d_gene: -; v_gene: TRBV5-6; CDR3aa: CASSSWTRPNYGYTF; CDR3nt: TGTGCCAGCAGCTCCTGGACAAGACCTAACTATGGCTACACCTTC